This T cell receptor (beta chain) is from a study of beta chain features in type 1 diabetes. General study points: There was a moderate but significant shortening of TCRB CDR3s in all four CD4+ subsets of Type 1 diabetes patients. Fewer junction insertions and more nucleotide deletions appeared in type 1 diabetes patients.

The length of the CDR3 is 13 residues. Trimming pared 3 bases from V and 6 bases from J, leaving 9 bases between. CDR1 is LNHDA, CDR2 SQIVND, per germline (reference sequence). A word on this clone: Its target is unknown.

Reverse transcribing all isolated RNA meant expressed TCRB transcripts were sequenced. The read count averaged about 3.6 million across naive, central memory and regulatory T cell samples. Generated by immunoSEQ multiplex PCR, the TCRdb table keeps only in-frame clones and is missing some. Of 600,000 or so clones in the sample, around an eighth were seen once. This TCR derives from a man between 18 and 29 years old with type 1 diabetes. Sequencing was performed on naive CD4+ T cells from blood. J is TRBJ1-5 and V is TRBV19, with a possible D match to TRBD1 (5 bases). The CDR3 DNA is TGTGCCAGTAGTATGCAGGGCGGTCAGCCCCAGCATTTT. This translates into CASSMQGGQPQHF.